This section outlines one T cell receptor beta chain sequence together with its context. A read error is possible here, since a much larger clone lies one base away. TCRdb re-derived calls from the RT-PCR reads in MiXCR, one entry per CDR3 protein. The sample records hundreds of thousands of distinct CDR3 sequences, 14% being singletons. The CDR3 covers 12 residues. The V gene end was trimmed by 6 bases and the J gene end by 7 bases; junction bases not matched to a gene: 8. Looked up from germline, CDR1 is DFQATT and CDR2 is SNEGSKA (reference sequence). The rearrangement joins TRBV20-1 to TRBJ1-1; 7 nucleotides line up with TRBD1. The receptor comes from a female donor in good health, serving as a healthy control. The sequencing sample was made of memory CD4+ T cells from blood. This chain's CDR3 is CSALQGSCEAFF. CDR3 coding DNA: TGCAGTGCACTACAGGGGTCTTGTGAAGCTTTCTTT.